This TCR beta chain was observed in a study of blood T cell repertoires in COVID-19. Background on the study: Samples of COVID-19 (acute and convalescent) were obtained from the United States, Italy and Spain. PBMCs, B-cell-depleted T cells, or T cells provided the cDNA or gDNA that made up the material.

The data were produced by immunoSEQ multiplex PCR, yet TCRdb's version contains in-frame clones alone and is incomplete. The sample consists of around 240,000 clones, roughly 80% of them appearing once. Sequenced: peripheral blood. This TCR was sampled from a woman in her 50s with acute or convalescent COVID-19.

The CDR3, as DNA: TGTGCCAGCAGCGGGGACAGGGGATCGGGCGAGCAGTACTTC. Translated, it gives CASSGDRGSGEQYF. This chain connects TRBV9 to TRBJ2-7, with 10 bases matching TRBD1. The CDR3 contains 14 residues. The trim removed 3 bases at V and 6 bases at J, leaving 6 bases unmatched. The germline V gene encodes CDR1 SGDLS and CDR2 YYNGEE. The whole variable domain, filled in from reference TRBV9 and TRBJ2-7, reads DSGVTQTPKHLITATGQRVTLRCSPRSGDLSVYWYQQSLDQGLQFLIQYYNGEERAKGNILERFSAQQFPDLHSELNLSSLELGDSALYFCASSGDRGSGEQYFGPGTRLTVT.